A single sample gave rise to the 8 T cell receptor beta chains below, sequenced in a study of beta chain features in type 1 diabetes. Study-wide findings and caveats: All four CD4+ subsets of Type 1 diabetes patients contained TCRB CDR3s that were moderately but significantly shorter.

Their antigen targets remain unknown. TCRB transcripts that were expressed got sequenced, as all of the isolated RNA had been reverse transcribed. TCRdb keeps only in-frame clones here, not all; method: immunoSEQ multiplex PCR. The sample has 45,000 to 60,000 clones; under 75% are singletons. The sequenced sample was stem cell memory CD4+ T cells from blood. The receptors were gathered from a woman in her 30s with type 1 diabetes.

The J gene is TRBJ1-5, the V gene TRBV19; D is unresolved. V lost 1 base to trimming and J lost 2 bases, with 12 bases between them. The V gene's germline CDR1 is LNHDA and CDR2 SQIVND (reference sequence). This CDR3 region has 16 residues. The CDR3 is CASSIAVRFGNQPQHF. Here the CDR3 DNA reads TGTGCCAGTAGTATAGCGGTACGATTTGGCAATCAGCCCCAGCATTTT. Filled out from reference TRBV19 and TRBJ1-5, the complete variable domain reads DGGITQSPKYLFRKEGQNVTLSCEQNLNHDAMYWYRQDPGQGLRLIYYSQIVNDFQKGDIAEGYSVSREKKESFPLTVTSAQKNPTAFYLCASSIAVRFGNQPQHFGDGTRLSIL.

V is TRBV29-1 and J is TRBJ1-1; D possibly corresponds to TRBD1 (5 bases). There are 15 residues in the CDR3. Germline-derived CDR1 and CDR2 are SQVTM and ANQGSEA. Trimming stripped 3 bases from V and 5 bases from J, with 19 bases between. The CDR3 DNA is TGCAGCGTTGATTCGGTGCCAGGGCGGCGAACTGAAGCTTTCTTT. Translated: CSVDSVPGRRTEAFF.

The chain couples TRBV6-5 to TRBJ2-7, with TRBD1 identical over 8 bases. The V segment lost 7 bases and the J segment 2 bases; nucleotides outside the gene matches: 7. The germline V gene encodes CDR1 MNHEY and CDR2 SVGAGI. The CDR3 runs to 14 residues. The CDR3 spells CASKADRDTYEQYF. The CDR3 DNA reads TGTGCCAGCAAAGCGGACAGGGATACCTACGAGCAGTACTTC.

In its sample, this clone was seen a few times. The chain has TRBV11-2 and TRBJ2-1, with 9 nucleotides matching TRBD2. The CDR3 consists of 16 residues. Trimming at V came to 1 base and at J to 7 bases, leaving 8 bases not matched to a gene. Germline V gene lookup returns CDR1 SGHAT and CDR2 FQNNGV. The CDR3, as DNA: TGTGCCAGCAGCTTAGTGCGCGGGAGGGCTTCAAATGAGCAGTTCTTC. This translates into CASSLVRGRASNEQFF. The full variable domain, in which reference TRBV11-2 and TRBJ2-1 provide the parts outside the CDR3, is EAGVAQSPRYKIIEKRQSVAFWCNPISGHATLYWYQQILGQGPKLLIQFQNNGVVDDSQLPKDRFSAERLKGVDSTLKIQPAKLEDSAVYLCASSLVRGRASNEQFFGPGTRLTVL.

This sequence joins TRBV28 and TRBJ2-7; perhaps TRBD2 as D (6 bases). This CDR3 is built from 13 residues. The germline CDR1 and CDR2 sequences are MDHEN and SYDVKM. V dropped 3 bases and J dropped 1 base, with 7 bases sitting between them. The CDR3 region is CASSLGTSYEQYF. CDR3 nucleotides: TGTGCCAGCAGTTTGGGGACTTCCTACGAGCAGTACTTC.

This chain joins TRBV28 and TRBJ1-2; TRBD1 aligns across 8 bases. J lost 2 bases, V lost 3 bases, and 2 bases had no gene match. The CDR3 has 14 amino acids. Per the germline V gene, CDR1 is MDHEN and CDR2 is SYDVKM. The DNA of the CDR3 is TGTGCCAGCAGTTTGACAGGGGTAAACTATGGCTACACCTTC. It translates to CASSLTGVNYGYTF.

The V call is TRBV21-1, the J call TRBJ2-7; TRBD2 was called by the table and not checked on the DNA. TRBV21-1 is listed as a pseudogene. The CDR3 loop spans 15 amino acids. CDR3 protein: CASSKACPPTHEQYF. The DNA for the CDR3 is TGTGCCAGCAGCAAAGCTTGTCCACCTACTCACGAGCAGTACTTC.

This clone showed up just a few times. This sequence joins TRBV7-3 and TRBJ2-7; tentatively, D is TRBD2 (6 bases). The CDR3 length is 14 residues. Germline values: CDR1 SGHTA, CDR2 FQGTGA. V lost 5 bases to trimming and J lost 4 bases, with 15 bases between them. CDR3 residues: CASSLISGAYEQYF. DNA for the CDR3: TGTGCCAGCAGCCTCATATCGGGAGCTTACGAGCAGTACTTC.